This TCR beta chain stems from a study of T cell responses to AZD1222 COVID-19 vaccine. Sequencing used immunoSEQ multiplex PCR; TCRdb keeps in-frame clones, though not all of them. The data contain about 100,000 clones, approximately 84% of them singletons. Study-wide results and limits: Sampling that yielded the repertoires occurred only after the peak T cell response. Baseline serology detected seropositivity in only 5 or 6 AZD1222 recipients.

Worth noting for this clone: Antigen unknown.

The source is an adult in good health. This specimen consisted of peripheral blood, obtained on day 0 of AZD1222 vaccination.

As DNA, the CDR3 is TGTGCCAGCAGTTACAGCCGGGTCCAGCCCCAGCATTTT. As protein: CASSYSRVQPQHF. The chain carries TRBV6-5 and TRBJ1-5, with D uncertain. Germline CDR1 and CDR2: MNHEY and SVGAGI. V was pared by 2 bases and J by 7 bases, with 9 bases between. The CDR3 consists of 13 residues.